This T cell receptor (beta chain) came from a study of blood T cell repertoires in COVID-19. Assay: immunoSEQ multiplex PCR; the TCRdb copy retains only in-frame clones and omits some. In the table there are fewer than 400,000 clones, around 84% of which are singletons. Participants in the exposed group had met a COVID-19 case in the 2 weeks before joining the study. The CDR3 is made up of 13 amino acids. Trimming pared 3 bases from V and 8 bases from J, leaving 11 bases between. Looked up from germline, CDR1 is SGHDT and CDR2 is YYEEEE. The sequenced sample was PBMCs or T cells enriched from blood (not recorded which). V usage is TRBV5-6 and J usage is TRBJ1-4; no firm D call. This receptor was taken from a woman in her twenties or thirties who had been exposed to COVID-19. The CDR3 sequence: CASSSRVVEKLFF. CDR3 bases: TGTGCCAGCAGCTCGAGGGTAGTGGAAAAACTGTTTTTT.